This T cell receptor (beta chain) was found in a study of blood T cell repertoires in COVID-19. As for the study in general: T cells, B-cell-depleted T cells, or PBMCs supplied cDNA or gDNA.

Study processing details: Estimates of nucleated cell counts were drawn from the amplification of reference gene primers. TCRdb's copy holds only in-frame clones and misses some; the assay was immunoSEQ multiplex PCR. Clone size and V and J calls were adopted from that table, with D and trimming inferred from the DNA. The top ten clones hold around 13% of a sample with 200,000 to 250,000 clones, over 75% of them seen once. There are 15 residues in the CDR3. The germline V and J ends were trimmed by 9 bases and 0 bases, with 19 bases remaining between them. Sequencing was performed on peripheral blood. The chain employs TRBV5-3 and TRBJ2-7, with a weak D call TRBD2 (5 bases). TRBV5-3 qualifies as an ORF whose function is uncertain. This clonotype originated in a human donor in a cohort sampled during active COVID-19. The CDR3 sequence: CAIHGRGISSYEQYF. Here the CDR3 DNA reads TGTGCCATCCACGGTCGAGGGATCTCCTCCTACGAGCAGTACTTC.